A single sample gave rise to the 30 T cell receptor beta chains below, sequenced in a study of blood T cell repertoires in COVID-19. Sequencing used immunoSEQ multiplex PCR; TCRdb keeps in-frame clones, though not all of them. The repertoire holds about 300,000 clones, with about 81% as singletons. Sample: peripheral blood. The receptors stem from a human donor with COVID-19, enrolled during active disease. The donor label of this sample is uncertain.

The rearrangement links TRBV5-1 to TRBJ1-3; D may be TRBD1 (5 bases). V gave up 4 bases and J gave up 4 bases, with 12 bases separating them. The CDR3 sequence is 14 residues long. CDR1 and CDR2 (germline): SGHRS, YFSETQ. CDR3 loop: CASSVQGGGNTIYF. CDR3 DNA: TGCGCCAGCAGCGTCCAGGGTGGGGGAAACACCATATATTTT.

The CDR3 sequence: CASSPGQELPEAFF. The CDR3 DNA is TGTGCCAGCAGCCCAGGACAGGAACTACCTGAAGCTTTCTTT. The chain links TRBV28 to TRBJ1-1, with 7 bases identical to TRBD1. The CDR3 sequence is 14 residues long. Germline CDR1 and CDR2: MDHEN and SYDVKM. V lost 6 bases, J lost 6 bases, and 10 bases stayed unmatched.

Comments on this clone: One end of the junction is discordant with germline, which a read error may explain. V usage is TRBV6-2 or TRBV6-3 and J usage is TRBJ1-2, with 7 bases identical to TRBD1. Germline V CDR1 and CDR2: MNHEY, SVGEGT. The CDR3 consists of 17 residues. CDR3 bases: TGTGCCAGCAGTGACTCCGGACAGGCGATCTATAACTATGGCTACACCTTC. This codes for CASSDSGQAIYNYGYTF.

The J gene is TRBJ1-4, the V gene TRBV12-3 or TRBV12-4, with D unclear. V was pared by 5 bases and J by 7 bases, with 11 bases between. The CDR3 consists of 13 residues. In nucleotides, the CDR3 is TGTGCCAGCAGTCCTCGGGCGGGTGAAAAACTGTTTTTT. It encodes CASSPRAGEKLFF.

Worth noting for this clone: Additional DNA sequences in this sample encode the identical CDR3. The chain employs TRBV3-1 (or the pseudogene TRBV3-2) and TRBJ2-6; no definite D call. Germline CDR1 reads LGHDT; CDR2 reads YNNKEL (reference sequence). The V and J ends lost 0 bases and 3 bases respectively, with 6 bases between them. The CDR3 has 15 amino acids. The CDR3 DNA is TGTGCCAGCAGCCAAGATCGGAGTGGGGCCAACGTCCTGACTTTC. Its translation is CASSQDRSGANVLTF.

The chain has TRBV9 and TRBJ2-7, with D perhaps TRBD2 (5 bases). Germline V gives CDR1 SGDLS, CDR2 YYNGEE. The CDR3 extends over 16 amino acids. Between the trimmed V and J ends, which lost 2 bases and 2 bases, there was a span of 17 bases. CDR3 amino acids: CASSVAVWERPYEQYF. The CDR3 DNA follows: TGTGCCAGCAGCGTGGCCGTCTGGGAGAGACCCTACGAGCAGTACTTC.

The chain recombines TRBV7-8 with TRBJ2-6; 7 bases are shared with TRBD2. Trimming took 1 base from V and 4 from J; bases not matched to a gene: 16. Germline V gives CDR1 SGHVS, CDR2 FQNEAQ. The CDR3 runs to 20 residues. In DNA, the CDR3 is TGTGCCAGCAGCTTAGGAAGGTCTAGCGGCTTCACGCGAGGGGCCAACGTCCTGACTTTC. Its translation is CASSLGRSSGFTRGANVLTF.

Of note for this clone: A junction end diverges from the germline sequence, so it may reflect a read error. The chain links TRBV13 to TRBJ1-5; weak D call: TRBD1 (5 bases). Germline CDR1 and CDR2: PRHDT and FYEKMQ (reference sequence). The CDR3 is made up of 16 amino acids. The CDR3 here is CASSLGGVNSNQPQHF. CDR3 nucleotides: TGTGCCAGCAGCCTAGGAGGGGTAAATAGCAATCAGCCCCAGCATTTT. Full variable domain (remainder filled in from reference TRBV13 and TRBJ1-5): AAGVIQSPRHLIKEKRETATLKCYPIPRHDTVYWYQQGPGQDPQFLISFYEKMQSDKGSIPDRFSAQQFSDYHSELNMSSLELGDSALYFCASSLGGVNSNQPQHFGDGTRLSIL.

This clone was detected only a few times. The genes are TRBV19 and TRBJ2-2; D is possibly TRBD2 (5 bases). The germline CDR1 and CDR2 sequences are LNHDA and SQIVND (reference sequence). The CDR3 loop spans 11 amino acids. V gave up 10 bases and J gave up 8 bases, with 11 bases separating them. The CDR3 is CATDQRGELFF. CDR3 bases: TGTGCCACTGATCAGCGGGGGGAGCTGTTTTTT.

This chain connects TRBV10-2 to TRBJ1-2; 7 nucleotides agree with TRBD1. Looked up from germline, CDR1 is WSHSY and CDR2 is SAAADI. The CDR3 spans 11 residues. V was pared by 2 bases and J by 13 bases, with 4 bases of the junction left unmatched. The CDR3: CASSEAGGATF. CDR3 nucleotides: TGCGCCAGCAGTGAGGCAGGGGGAGCCACCTTC.

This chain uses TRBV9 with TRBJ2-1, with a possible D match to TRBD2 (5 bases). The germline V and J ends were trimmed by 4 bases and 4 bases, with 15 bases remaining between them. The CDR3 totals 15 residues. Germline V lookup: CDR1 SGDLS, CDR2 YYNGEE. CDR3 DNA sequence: TGTGCCAGCAGCTCTCGGGGAGACGCATACAATGAGCAGTTCTTC. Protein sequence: CASSSRGDAYNEQFF.

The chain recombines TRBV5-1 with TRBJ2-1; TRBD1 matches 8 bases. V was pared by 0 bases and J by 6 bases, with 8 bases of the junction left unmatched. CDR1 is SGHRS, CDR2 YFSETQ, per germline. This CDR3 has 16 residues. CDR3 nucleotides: TGCGCCAGCAGCTTGGGGACAGGGCCGGGCGGCAATGAGCAGTTCTTC. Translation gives CASSLGTGPGGNEQFF.

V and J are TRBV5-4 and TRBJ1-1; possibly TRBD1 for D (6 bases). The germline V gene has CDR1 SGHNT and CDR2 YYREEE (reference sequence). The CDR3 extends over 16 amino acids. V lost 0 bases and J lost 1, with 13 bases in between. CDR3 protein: CASSLAAGGANTEAFF. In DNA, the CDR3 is TGTGCCAGCAGCTTGGCTGCTGGGGGCGCGAACACTGAAGCTTTCTTT.

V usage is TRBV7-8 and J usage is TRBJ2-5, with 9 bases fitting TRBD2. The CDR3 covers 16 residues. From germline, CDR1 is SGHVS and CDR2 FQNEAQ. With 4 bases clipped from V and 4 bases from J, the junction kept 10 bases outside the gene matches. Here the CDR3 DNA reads TGTGCCAGCAGCTCCCAGGCGGGGGGGCGAGGAGAGACCCAGTACTTC. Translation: CASSSQAGGRGETQYF.

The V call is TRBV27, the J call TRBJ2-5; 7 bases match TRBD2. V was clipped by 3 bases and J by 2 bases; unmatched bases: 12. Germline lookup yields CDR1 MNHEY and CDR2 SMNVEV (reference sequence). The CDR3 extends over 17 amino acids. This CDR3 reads CASSFSLGGSGQETQYF. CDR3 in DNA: TGTGCCAGCAGTTTTAGTTTGGGCGGGAGTGGGCAAGAGACCCAGTACTTC.

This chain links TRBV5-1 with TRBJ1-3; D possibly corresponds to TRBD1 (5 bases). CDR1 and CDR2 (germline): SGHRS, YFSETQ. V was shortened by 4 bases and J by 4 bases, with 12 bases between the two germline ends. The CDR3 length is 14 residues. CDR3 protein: CASSPTGVGNTIYF. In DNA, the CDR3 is TGCGCCAGCAGCCCAACGGGGGTAGGAAACACCATATATTTT.

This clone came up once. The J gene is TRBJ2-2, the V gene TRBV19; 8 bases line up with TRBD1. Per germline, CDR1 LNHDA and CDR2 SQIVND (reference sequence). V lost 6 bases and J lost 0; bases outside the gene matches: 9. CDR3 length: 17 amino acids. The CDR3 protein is CASRAELGQANTGELFF. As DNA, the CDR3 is TGTGCCAGTAGAGCGGAACTGGGACAGGCGAACACCGGGGAGCTGTTTTTT.

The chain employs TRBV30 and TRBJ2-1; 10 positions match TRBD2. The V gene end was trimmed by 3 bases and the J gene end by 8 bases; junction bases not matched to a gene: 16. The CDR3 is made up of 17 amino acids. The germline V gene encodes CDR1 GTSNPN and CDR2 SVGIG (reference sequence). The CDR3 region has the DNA TGTGCCTGGAGACGATTAGCGGGAGGACCGGCTGAGGATGAGCAGTTCTTC. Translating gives CAWRRLAGGPAEDEQFF.

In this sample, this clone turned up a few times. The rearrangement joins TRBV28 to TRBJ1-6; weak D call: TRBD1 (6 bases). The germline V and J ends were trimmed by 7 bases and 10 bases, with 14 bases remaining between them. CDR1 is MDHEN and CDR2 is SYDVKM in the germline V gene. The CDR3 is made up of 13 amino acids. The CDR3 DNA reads TGTGCCAGCACCCGGGGGGGCGGCTCACCCCTCCACTTT. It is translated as CASTRGGGSPLHF. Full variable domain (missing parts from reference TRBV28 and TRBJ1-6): DVKVTQSSRYLVKRTGEKVFLECVQDMDHENMFWYRQDPGLGLRLIYFSYDVKMKEKGDIPEGYSVSREKKERFSLILESASTNQTSMYLCASTRGGGSPLHFGNGTRLTVT.

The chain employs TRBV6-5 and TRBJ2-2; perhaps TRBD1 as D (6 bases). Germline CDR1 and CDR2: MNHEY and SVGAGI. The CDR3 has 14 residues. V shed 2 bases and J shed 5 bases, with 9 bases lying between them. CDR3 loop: CASSYDRPTGELFF. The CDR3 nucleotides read TGTGCCAGCAGTTACGACAGGCCGACCGGGGAGCTGTTTTTT.

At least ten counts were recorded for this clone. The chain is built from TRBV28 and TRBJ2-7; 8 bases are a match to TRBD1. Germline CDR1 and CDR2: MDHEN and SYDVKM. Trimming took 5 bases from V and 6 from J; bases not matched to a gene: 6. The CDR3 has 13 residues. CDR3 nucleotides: TGTGCCAGCAGTGGACAGGGCCCCCTCGAGCAGTACTTC. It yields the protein CASSGQGPLEQYF.

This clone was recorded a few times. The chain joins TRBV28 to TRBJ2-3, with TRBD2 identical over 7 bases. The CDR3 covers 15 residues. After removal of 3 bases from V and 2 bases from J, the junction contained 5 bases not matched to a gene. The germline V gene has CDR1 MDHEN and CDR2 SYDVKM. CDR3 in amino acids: CASSFGGTATDTQYF. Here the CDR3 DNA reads TGTGCCAGCAGTTTCGGGGGGACCGCCACAGATACGCAGTATTTT.

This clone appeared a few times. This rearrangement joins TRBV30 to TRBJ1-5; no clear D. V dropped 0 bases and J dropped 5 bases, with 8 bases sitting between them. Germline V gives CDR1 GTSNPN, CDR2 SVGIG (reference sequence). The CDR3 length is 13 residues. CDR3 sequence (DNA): TGTGCCTGGAGTGTGGGCGTCGATCAGCCCCAGCATTTT. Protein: CAWSVGVDQPQHF.

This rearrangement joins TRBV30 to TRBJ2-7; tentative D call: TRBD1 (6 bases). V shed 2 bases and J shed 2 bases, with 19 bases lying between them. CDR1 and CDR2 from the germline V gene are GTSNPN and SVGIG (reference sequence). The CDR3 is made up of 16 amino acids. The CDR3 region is CAWSTDRPGRAYEQYF. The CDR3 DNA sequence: TGTGCCTGGAGTACTGACAGGCCAGGCCGAGCCTACGAGCAGTACTTC. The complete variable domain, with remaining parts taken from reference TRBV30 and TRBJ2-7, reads SQTIHQWPATLVQPVGSPLSLECTVEGTSNPNLYWYRQAAGRGLQLLFYSVGIGQISSEVPQNLSASRPQDRQFILSSKKLLLSDSGFYLCAWSTDRPGRAYEQYFGPGTRLTVT.

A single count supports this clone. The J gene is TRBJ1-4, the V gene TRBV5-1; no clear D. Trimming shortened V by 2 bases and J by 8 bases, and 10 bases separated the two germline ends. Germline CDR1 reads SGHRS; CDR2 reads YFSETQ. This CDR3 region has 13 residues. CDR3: CASSFAGEEKLFF. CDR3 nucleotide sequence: TGCGCCAGCAGCTTCGCCGGAGAAGAAAAACTGTTTTTT. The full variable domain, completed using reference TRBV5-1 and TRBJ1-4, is KAGVTQTPRYLIKTRGQQVTLSCSPISGHRSVSWYQQTPGQGLQFLFEYFSETQRNKGNFPGRFSGRQFSNSRSEMNVSTLELGDSALYLCASSFAGEEKLFFGSGTQLSVL.

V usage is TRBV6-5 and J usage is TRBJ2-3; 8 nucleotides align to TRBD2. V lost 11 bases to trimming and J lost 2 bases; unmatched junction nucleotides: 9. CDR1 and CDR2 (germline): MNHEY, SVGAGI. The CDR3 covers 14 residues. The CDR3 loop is CAGPGGPDTDTQYF. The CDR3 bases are TGTGCCGGACCGGGAGGGCCTGACACAGATACGCAGTATTTT.

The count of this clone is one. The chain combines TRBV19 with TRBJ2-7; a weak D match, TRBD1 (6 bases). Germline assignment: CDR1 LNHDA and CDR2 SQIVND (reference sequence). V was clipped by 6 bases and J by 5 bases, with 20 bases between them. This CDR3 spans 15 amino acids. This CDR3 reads CASRKQGRRWDEQYF. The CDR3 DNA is TGTGCCAGTAGGAAACAGGGTCGTCGTTGGGACGAGCAGTACTTC.

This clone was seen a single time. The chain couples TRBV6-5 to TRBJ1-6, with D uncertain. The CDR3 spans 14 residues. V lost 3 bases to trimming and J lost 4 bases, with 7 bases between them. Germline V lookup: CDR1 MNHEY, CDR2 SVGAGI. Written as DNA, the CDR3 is TGTGCCAGCAGTTATCGAACTTATAATTCACCCCTCCACTTT. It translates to CASSYRTYNSPLHF.

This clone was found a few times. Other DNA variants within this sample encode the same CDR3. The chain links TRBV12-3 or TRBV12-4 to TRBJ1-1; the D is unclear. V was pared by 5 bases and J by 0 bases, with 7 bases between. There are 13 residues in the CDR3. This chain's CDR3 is CASSPSLNTEAFF. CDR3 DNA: TGTGCCAGCAGTCCCTCGTTGAACACTGAAGCTTTCTTT.

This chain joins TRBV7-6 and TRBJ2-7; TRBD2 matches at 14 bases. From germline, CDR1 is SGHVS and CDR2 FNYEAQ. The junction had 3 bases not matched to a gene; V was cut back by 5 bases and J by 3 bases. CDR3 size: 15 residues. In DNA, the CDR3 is TGTGCCAGCAGCCGGGGGACTAGCGGGAGCTACGAGCAGTACTTC. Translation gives CASSRGTSGSYEQYF.